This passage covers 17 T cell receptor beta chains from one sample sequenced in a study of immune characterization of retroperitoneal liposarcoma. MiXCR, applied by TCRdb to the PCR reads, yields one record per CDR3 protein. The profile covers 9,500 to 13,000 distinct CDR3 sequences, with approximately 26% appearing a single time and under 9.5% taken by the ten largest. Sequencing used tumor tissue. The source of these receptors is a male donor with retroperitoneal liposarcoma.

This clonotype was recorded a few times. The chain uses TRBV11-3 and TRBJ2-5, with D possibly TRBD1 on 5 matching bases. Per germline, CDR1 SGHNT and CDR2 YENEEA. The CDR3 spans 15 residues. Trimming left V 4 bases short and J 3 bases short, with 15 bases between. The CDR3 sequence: CASSSYEGVEETQYF. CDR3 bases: TGTGCCAGCAGCTCGTACGAAGGGGTCGAAGAGACCCAGTACTTC.

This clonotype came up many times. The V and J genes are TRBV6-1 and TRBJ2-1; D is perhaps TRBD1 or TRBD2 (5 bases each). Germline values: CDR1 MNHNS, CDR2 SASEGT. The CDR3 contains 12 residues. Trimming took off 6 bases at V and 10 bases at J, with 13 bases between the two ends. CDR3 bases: TGTGCCAGCAGCAGGGACCCAGGCGAGCAGTTCTTC. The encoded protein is CASSRDPGEQFF.

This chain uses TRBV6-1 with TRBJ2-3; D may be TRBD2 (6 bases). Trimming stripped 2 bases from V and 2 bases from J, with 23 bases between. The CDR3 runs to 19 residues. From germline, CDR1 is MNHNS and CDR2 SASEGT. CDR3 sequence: CASSELSSPWGGDTDTQYF. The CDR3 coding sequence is TGTGCCAGCAGTGAACTAAGTTCCCCGTGGGGCGGGGACACAGATACGCAGTATTTT.

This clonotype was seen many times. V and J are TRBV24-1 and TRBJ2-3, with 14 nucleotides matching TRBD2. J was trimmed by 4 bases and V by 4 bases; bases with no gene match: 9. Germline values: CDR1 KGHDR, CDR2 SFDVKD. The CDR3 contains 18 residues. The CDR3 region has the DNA TGTGCCACCAGTGAACTCGGGACTAGCGGGAGAGCCGCAGATACGCAGTATTTT. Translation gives CATSELGTSGRAADTQYF.

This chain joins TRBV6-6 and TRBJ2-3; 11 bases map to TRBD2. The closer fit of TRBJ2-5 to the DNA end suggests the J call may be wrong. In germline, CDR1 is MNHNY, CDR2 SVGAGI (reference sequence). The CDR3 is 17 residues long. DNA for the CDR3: TGTGCCAGCAGTTACTCGGTTAGCGGGAGGGCCTTTGAGACCCAGTACTTC. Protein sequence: CASSYSVSGRAFETQYF.

The CDR3 DNA reads TGTGCCAGCAGTTTGATGGGGACTAGCGGGGGGGCTTCCTACAATGAGCAGTTCTTC. Its protein product is CASSLMGTSGGASYNEQFF. This chain joins TRBV28 and TRBJ2-1; 16 bases are shared with TRBD2. CDR1 is MDHEN and CDR2 is SYDVKM in the germline V gene. After removal of 3 bases from V and 1 base from J, the junction contained 6 bases not matched to a gene. CDR3 length: 19 amino acids.

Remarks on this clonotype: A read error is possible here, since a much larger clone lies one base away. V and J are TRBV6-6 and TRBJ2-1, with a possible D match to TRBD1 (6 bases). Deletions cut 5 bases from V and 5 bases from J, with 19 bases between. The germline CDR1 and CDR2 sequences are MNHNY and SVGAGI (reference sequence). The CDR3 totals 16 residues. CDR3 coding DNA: TGTGCCAGCAGTCCGAGTCTTGGCGAGGGGGACAATGAGCAGTTCTTC. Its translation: CASSPSLGEGDNEQFF.

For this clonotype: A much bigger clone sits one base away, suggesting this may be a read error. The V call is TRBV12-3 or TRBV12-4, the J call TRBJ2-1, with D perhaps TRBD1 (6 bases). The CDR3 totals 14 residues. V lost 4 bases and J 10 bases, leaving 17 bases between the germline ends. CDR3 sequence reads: CASSSPRQADEQFF. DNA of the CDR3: TGTGCCAGCAGTTCGCCGAGACAGGCGGACGAGCAGTTCTTC.

The CDR3: CASSNGPYLFF. In nucleotides, the CDR3 is TGTGCCAGCAGCAACGGACCCTATCTGTTCTTC. The chain is built from TRBV6-8 and TRBJ2-1; no reliable D call. CDR1 and CDR2 (germline): MNHGY, SAAAGT. The CDR3 covers 11 residues. Trimming removed 6 bases at V and 15 bases at J, with 15 bases between.

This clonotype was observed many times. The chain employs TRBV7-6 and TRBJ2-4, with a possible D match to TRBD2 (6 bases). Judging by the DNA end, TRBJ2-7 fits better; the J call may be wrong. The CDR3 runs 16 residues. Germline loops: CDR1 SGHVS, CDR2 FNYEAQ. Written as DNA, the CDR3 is TGTGCCAGCAGCCCAAGACTGGGACTCCACTTATACGAGCAGTACTTC. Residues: CASSPRLGLHLYEQYF.

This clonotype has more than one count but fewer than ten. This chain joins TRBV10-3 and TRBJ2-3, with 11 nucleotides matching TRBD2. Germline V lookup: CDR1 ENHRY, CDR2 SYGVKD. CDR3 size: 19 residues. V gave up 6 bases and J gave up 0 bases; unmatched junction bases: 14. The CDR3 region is CAIRFAGLAGGLSTDTQYF. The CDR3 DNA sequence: TGTGCCATCAGGTTTGCGGGGCTAGCGGGGGGCCTAAGCACAGATACGCAGTATTTT.

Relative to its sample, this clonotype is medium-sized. CDR3 loop: CATDRTGKETQFF. Here the CDR3 DNA reads TGTGCCACCGACCGGACAGGGAAAGAGACCCAGTTCTTC. The chain links TRBV6-1 to TRBJ2-1; 8 nucleotides agree with TRBD1. From germline, CDR1 is MNHNS and CDR2 SASEGT. Germline trimming cut 10 bases from V and 13 bases from J; bases unmatched to any gene: 15. The CDR3 has 13 residues.

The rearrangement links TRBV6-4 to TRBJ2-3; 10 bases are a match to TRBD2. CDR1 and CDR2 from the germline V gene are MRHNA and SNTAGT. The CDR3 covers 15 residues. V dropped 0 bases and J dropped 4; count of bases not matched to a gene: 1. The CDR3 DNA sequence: TGTGCCAGCAGTGACTCAGCGGGGGGGCCAGATACGCAGTATTTT. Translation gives CASSDSAGGPDTQYF.

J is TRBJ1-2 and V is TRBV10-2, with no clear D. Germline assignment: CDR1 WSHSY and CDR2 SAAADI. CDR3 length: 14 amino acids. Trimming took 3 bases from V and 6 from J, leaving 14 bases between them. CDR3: CASSELRANHGYTF. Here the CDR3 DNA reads TGCGCCAGCAGTGAATTGCGGGCAAACCATGGCTACACCTTC.

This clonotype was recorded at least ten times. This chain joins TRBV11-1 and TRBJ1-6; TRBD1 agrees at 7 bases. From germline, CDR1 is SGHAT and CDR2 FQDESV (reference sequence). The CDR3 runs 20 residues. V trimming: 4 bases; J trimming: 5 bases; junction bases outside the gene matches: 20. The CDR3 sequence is CASSYPSVREGAWNNSPLHF. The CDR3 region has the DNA TGTGCCAGCAGCTACCCCTCGGTTCGAGAGGGGGCATGGAATAATTCACCCCTCCACTTT.

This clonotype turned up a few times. CDR3 amino acids: CASDRGRDLRTQFF. Written as DNA, the CDR3 is TGTGCCAGTGATCGCGGGCGGGACCTTCGGACCCAGTTCTTC. The chain couples TRBV6-1 to TRBJ2-1; perhaps TRBD2 as D (6 bases). Germline values: CDR1 MNHNS, CDR2 SASEGT. The ends were cut back, 9 bases at V and 13 bases at J, with 25 bases in the middle. This CDR3 is 14 amino acids long.

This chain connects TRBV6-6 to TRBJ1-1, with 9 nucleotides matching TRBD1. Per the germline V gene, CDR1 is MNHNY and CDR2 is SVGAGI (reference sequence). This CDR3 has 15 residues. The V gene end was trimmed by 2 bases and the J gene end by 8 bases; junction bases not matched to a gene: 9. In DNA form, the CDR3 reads TGTGCCAGCAGTTACCTCTCCGGACAGGGGAAAGAAGCTTTCTTT. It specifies CASSYLSGQGKEAFF.